The entry below describes one T cell receptor (beta chain). This entry belongs to a study of blood T cell repertoires in COVID-19. V lost 5 bases to trimming and J lost 7 bases, with 16 bases between them. This CDR3 spans 13 amino acids. CDR1 is SGHNT and CDR2 is YYREEE in the germline V gene (reference sequence). Per the study methods: Amplification of reference gene primers provided the estimated nucleated cell counts. Using immunoSEQ multiplex PCR, the repertoire was profiled, and TCRdb retains in-frame clones only, with some absent. V and J calls plus clone size are reproduced from that table; the DNA served to infer D and trimming. The sample contains roughly 250,000 clones, roughly 86% of which appear only once.

The V gene is TRBV5-4, the J gene TRBJ2-7; perhaps TRBD1 as D (6 bases). The clonotype comes from a woman aged 45-65 years with acute or convalescent COVID-19. The sample was peripheral blood. CDR3 in amino acids: CASSFTGLGEQYF. CDR3 bases: TGTGCCAGCAGTTTTACAGGGCTGGGTGAGCAGTACTTC.